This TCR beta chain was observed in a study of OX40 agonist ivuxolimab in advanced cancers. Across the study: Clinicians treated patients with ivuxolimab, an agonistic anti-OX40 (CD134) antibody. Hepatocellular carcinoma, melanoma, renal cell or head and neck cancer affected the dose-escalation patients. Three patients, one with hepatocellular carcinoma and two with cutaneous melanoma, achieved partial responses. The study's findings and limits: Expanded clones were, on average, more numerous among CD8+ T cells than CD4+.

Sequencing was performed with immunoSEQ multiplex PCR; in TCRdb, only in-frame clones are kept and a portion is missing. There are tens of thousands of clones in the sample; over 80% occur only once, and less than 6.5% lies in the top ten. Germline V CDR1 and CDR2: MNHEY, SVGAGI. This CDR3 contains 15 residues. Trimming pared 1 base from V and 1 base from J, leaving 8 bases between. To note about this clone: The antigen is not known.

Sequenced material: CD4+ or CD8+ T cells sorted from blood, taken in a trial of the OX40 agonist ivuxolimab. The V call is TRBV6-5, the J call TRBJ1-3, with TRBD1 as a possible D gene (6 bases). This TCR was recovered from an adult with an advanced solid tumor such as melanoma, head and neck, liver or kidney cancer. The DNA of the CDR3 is TGTGCCAGCAGTTACTACCAGGGGTCTGGAAACACCATATATTTT. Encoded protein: CASSYYQGSGNTIYF.